The 26 T cell receptor beta chains below come from one sample, sequenced in a study of brain metastases from non-small cell lung cancer. Using immunoSEQ multiplex PCR, the repertoire was profiled, and TCRdb retains in-frame clones only, with some absent. The table lists 3,000 to 3,500 clones, 95% to 96% of them singletons, with under 2% in the top ten. Sequencing was done on a sample of tumor-adjacent normal tissue. The receptor source for this set is a donor at least 40 years old with non-small cell lung cancer.

The CDR3 loop reads CASSFSSGGAETQYF. CDR3 DNA sequence: TGTGCCAGCAGCTTCTCTAGCGGGGGGGCAGAGACCCAGTACTTC. The chain is built from TRBV5-4 and TRBJ2-5, with 12 nucleotides matching TRBD2. The junction had 3 bases not matched to a gene; V was cut back by 2 bases and J by 4 bases. Germline-derived CDR1 and CDR2 are SGHNT and YYREEE (reference sequence). The CDR3 length is 15 residues.

Notes on this clone: The junction departs from the called germline gene at one end, perhaps through a read error. This sequence joins TRBV2 and TRBJ1-1; the match to TRBD1 covers 8 bases. CDR3 length equals 13 residues. The germline CDR1 and CDR2 sequences are SNHLY and FYNNEI. CDR3 sequence (DNA): TGTGCCAGCAGTGGACAGGGGAACACTAAAGCTTTCTTT. Translation gives CASSGQGNTKAFF.

The chain carries TRBV6-5 and TRBJ1-1, with D unclear. Germline CDR1 reads MNHEY; CDR2 reads SVGAGI. The CDR3 has 10 residues. Trimming cost V 6 bases and J 7 bases, with 6 bases left between them. The CDR3 DNA reads TGTGCCAGCAGCCGGTTTGAAGCTTTCTTT. Amino acids: CASSRFEAFF.

The chain joins TRBV6-1 to TRBJ2-5; D is possibly TRBD1 or TRBD2 (5 bases each). The germline gives CDR1 MNHNS, CDR2 SASEGT. Trimming stripped 6 bases from V and 3 bases from J, with 14 bases between. There are 14 residues in the CDR3. The CDR3 DNA reads as TGTGCCAGCAGCACCGGGACCACCAAAGAGACCCAGTACTTC. This sequence encodes CASSTGTTKETQYF.

The gene calls are TRBV28 and TRBJ1-1, with a tentative D call TRBD1 (6 bases). CDR1 and CDR2 from the germline V gene are MDHEN and SYDVKM. Deletions cut 7 bases from V and 3 bases from J, with 24 bases between. The CDR3 is 17 residues long. CDR3 sequence reads: CASTFPLQGTGDTEAFF. In DNA form, the CDR3 reads TGTGCCAGCACCTTTCCCCTACAGGGAACGGGGGACACTGAAGCTTTCTTT.

The V and J genes are TRBV5-1 and TRBJ2-1; possibly TRBD1 or TRBD2 for D (5 bases each). This CDR3 has 14 amino acids. V lost 4 bases to trimming and J lost 9 bases, with 17 bases between them. Germline lookup yields CDR1 SGHRS and CDR2 YFSETQ. CDR3 sequence: CASSPGTAYSEQFF. CDR3 coding DNA: TGCGCCAGCAGCCCCGGGACGGCTTATAGTGAGCAGTTCTTC.

In regard to this clone: One end of the junction fails to match germline, which may point to a read error. V is TRBV18 and J is TRBJ1-1; 7 bases match TRBD1. CDR3 length: 13 residues. Per germline, CDR1 KGHSH and CDR2 LQKENI. The CDR3 DNA reads as TGTGCCAGCTCTCCTTACCGGGACAGAGAAGTTTTCTTT. Translation gives CASSPYRDREVFF.

On this clone: One end of the junction varies from germline; a read error may be responsible. For the CDR3, the DNA is TGTGTCAGCAGCCCGAAGGCGGGAGTGCGAGAGACCCAGTACTTC. Protein product: CVSSPKAGVRETQYF. V usage is TRBV3-1 (or the pseudogene TRBV3-2) and J usage is TRBJ2-5; 7 positions agree with TRBD2. CDR1 is LGHDT and CDR2 is YNNKEL in the germline V gene (reference sequence). This CDR3 region has 15 residues.

The rearrangement links TRBV25-1 to TRBJ2-3, with D possibly TRBD2 on 5 matching bases. Trimming stripped 6 bases from V and 14 bases from J, with 15 bases between. CDR1 and CDR2 from the germline V gene are MGHDK and SYGVNS. CDR3 length: 11 residues. CDR3 sequence: CASSSPGSVYF. In DNA form, the CDR3 reads TGTGCCAGCAGCTCTCCGGGGTCGGTGTATTTT. Looking up the rest from reference TRBV25-1 and TRBJ2-3 gives the full variable domain: EADIYQTPRYLVIGTGKKITLECSQTMGHDKMYWYQQDPGMELHLIHYSYGVNSTEKGDLSSESTVSRIRTEHFPLTLESARPSHTSQYLCASSSPGSVYFGPGTRLTVL.

The V call is TRBV19, the J call TRBJ2-2; D might be TRBD2 (6 bases). The V gene lost 1 base and the J gene lost 3 bases, with 9 bases spanning the gap. The CDR3 covers 15 residues. Looked up from germline, CDR1 is LNHDA and CDR2 is SQIVND (reference sequence). The CDR3 DNA follows: TGTGCCAGTAGTATAGGCCCGGGGGACACCGGGGAGCTGTTTTTT. Residues: CASSIGPGDTGELFF.

In this sample, this clone turned up once. The V call is TRBV5-1, the J call TRBJ1-4, with a possible D match to TRBD1 (5 bases). Trimming took 2 bases from V and 2 from J, leaving 7 bases between them. The germline V gene has CDR1 SGHRS and CDR2 YFSETQ. The CDR3 contains 14 residues. The CDR3: CASSFQGTNEKLFF. As DNA, the CDR3 is TGCGCCAGCAGCTTTCAGGGTACTAATGAAAAACTGTTTTTT.

The gene calls are TRBV6-2 or TRBV6-3 and TRBJ1-1; D not certain. The germline V gene encodes CDR1 MNHEY and CDR2 SVGEGT. The CDR3 has 11 amino acids. Trimming stripped 2 bases from V and 11 bases from J, with 9 bases between. CDR3 DNA sequence: TGTGCCAGCAGTTACGGTAGGGCGGCTTTCTTT. Translated: CASSYGRAAFF.

The rearrangement links TRBV4-3 to TRBJ1-2; the D gene is possibly TRBD1 (6 bases). This CDR3 is built from 14 residues. Germline V gene lookup returns CDR1 LGHNA and CDR2 YSLEER. With 0 bases removed from V and 5 bases from J, the gap between germline ends came to 10 bases. The CDR3: CASSQESGAYGYTF. The CDR3 coding sequence is TGCGCCAGCAGCCAAGAATCAGGGGCTTATGGCTACACCTTC.

The chain has TRBV7-9 and TRBJ1-1; a weak D match, TRBD1 (5 bases). In germline, CDR1 is SEHNR, CDR2 FQNEAQ (reference sequence). The CDR3 has 13 residues. V gave up 5 bases and J gave up 4 bases, with 11 bases separating them. In DNA, the CDR3 is TGTGCCAGCAGCGTCGCGGGACGCACTGAAGCTTTCTTT. Translation: CASSVAGRTEAFF.

The chain carries TRBV7-3 and TRBJ2-3; D is possibly TRBD2 (5 bases). CDR3 length: 15 residues. Per the germline V gene, CDR1 is SGHTA and CDR2 is FQGTGA. Trimming removed 6 bases from V and 4 bases from J, with 17 bases in between. The CDR3 DNA reads as TGTGCCAGCAGTTTAGAAGTGGGAGTCTCAGATACGCAGTATTTT. This translates into CASSLEVGVSDTQYF.

This chain connects TRBV10-1 to TRBJ2-3; D may correspond to TRBD1 or TRBD2 (5 bases each). Germline CDR1 and CDR2: WNHNN and SYGVQD (reference sequence). V was pared by 5 bases and J by 4 bases, with 13 bases between. There are 14 residues in the CDR3. This CDR3 reads CASSKLTGPDTQYF. CDR3 nucleotides: TGCGCCAGCAGTAAGTTAACGGGGCCAGATACGCAGTATTTT.

The chain is built from TRBV7-9 and TRBJ1-3; D is undetermined. The CDR3 runs 14 residues. Trimming stripped 4 bases from V and 3 bases from J, with 10 bases between. CDR1 SEHNR and CDR2 FQNEAQ come from the germline V gene (reference sequence). The CDR3 nucleotides are TGTGCCAGCAGCTCCACGACTGTTGGAAACACCATATATTTT. It specifies CASSSTTVGNTIYF.

The chain employs TRBV6-5 and TRBJ2-3; D is uncertain. The CDR3 is 15 amino acids. Trimming removed 6 bases at V and 5 bases at J, with 18 bases between. The germline V gene has CDR1 MNHEY and CDR2 SVGAGI. The CDR3 bases are TGTGCCAGCAGCCACCCCCGGGTGAACGGAGATACGCAGTATTTT. As protein: CASSHPRVNGDTQYF.

The rearrangement links TRBV2 to TRBJ2-1, with TRBD2 matching 8 bases. This CDR3 region has 17 residues. The V and J ends lost 5 bases and 0 bases, in that order; junction bases with no gene match: 9. Germline V gene sequence: CDR1 SNHLY, CDR2 FYNNEI. CDR3 sequence: CASSTSGTRFSYNEQFF. The CDR3 nucleotides are TGTGCCAGCAGTACCTCCGGGACTAGGTTCTCCTACAATGAGCAGTTCTTC.

This chain links TRBV9 with TRBJ2-7; 8 bases are shared with TRBD1. Losses at the gene ends were 4 bases for V and 3 bases for J; bases not matched to a gene: 6. Germline values: CDR1 SGDLS, CDR2 YYNGEE. CDR3 length equals 14 residues. This CDR3 reads CASSPGDRIYEQYF. As DNA, the CDR3 is TGTGCCAGCAGCCCAGGGGACAGGATCTACGAGCAGTACTTC.

The chain carries TRBV4-1 and TRBJ2-7; TRBD2 is a possible D gene (6 bases). V was cut by 0 bases and J by 2 bases, with 14 bases left in between. Germline V lookup: CDR1 MGHRA, CDR2 YSYEKL. This CDR3 has 16 residues. The CDR3 protein is CASSQDSTGVTYEQYF. The CDR3 region has the DNA TGCGCCAGCAGCCAAGATTCGACGGGGGTTACCTACGAGCAGTACTTC.

The V and J genes are TRBV9 and TRBJ2-3; weak D call: TRBD1 (6 bases). Trimming shortened V by 6 bases and J by 5 bases, and 13 bases separated the two germline ends. The CDR3 covers 13 residues. Germline V gives CDR1 SGDLS, CDR2 YYNGEE. Here the CDR3 DNA reads TGTGCCAGCAACTCAAAGGGGGAAGATACGCAGTATTTT. Its protein is CASNSKGEDTQYF.

This chain links TRBV6-5 with TRBJ1-1; D not resolved. The V gene's germline CDR1 is MNHEY and CDR2 SVGAGI. Trimming pared 6 bases from V and 0 bases from J, leaving 8 bases between. This CDR3 has 13 residues. CDR3 sequence reads: CASSPSMNTEAFF. DNA of the CDR3: TGTGCCAGCAGCCCCTCGATGAACACTGAAGCTTTCTTT.

This chain joins TRBV6-5 and TRBJ1-5, with 10 bases that match TRBD1. CDR1 and CDR2 from the germline V gene are MNHEY and SVGAGI. The CDR3 has 10 amino acids. The V and J ends lost 8 bases and 12 bases, in that order; junction bases with no gene match: 1. CDR3 loop: CASGTGVQHF. CDR3 DNA: TGTGCCAGCGGGACAGGGGTCCAGCATTTT.

This chain uses TRBV16 with TRBJ2-7; 9 bases align to TRBD1. This CDR3 is built from 13 residues. V lost 3 bases and J lost 10; bases outside the gene matches: 7. Germline V gene data show CDR1 as KGHSY and CDR2 as FQNENV. CDR3 loop: CASSQDRGDRQYF. CDR3 in DNA: TGTGCCAGCAGCCAGGACAGGGGAGATCGACAGTACTTC.

Only one count was recorded for this clone. This chain joins TRBV7-9 and TRBJ1-2; no reliable D call. The CDR3 runs 14 residues. V was shortened by 5 bases and J by 2 bases, with 12 bases between the two germline ends. The germline V gene has CDR1 SEHNR and CDR2 FQNEAQ (reference sequence). CDR3 sequence (DNA): TGTGCCAGCAGCCCGAGGAACTCAAACTATGGCTACACCTTC. Protein product: CASSPRNSNYGYTF.